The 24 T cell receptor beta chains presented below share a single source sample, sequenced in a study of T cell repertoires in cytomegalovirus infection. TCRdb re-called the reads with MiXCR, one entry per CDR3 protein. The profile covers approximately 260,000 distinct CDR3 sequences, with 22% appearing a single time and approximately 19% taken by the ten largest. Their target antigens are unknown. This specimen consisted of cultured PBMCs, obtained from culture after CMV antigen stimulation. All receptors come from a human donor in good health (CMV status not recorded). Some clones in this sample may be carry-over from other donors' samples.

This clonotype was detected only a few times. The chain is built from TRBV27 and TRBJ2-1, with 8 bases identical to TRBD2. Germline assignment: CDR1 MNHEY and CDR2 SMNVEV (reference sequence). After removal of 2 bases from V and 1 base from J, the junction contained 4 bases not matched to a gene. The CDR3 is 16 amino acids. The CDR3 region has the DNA TGTGCCAGCAGTTTAATAGCGGGAAGATCCTACAATGAGCAGTTCTTC. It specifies CASSLIAGRSYNEQFF.

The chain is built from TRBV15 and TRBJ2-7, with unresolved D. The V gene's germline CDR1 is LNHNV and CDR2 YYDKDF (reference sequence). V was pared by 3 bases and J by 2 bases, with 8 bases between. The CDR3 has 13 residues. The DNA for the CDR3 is TGTGCCACCAGCAGCCCGTGGGCCTACGAGCAGTACTTC. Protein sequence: CATSSPWAYEQYF.

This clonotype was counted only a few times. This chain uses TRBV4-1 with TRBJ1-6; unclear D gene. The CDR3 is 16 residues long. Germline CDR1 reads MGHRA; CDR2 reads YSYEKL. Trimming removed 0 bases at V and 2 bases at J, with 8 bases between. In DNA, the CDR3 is TGCGCCAGCAGCCAAGAACGAAGGACCTATAATTCACCCCTCCACTTT. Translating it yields CASSQERRTYNSPLHF.

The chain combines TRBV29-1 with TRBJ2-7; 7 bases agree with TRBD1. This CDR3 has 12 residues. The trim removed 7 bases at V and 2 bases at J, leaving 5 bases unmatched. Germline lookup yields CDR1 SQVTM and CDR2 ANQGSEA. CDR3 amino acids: CSARDRAYEQYF. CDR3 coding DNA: TGCAGCGCCCGGGACAGAGCCTACGAGCAGTACTTC.

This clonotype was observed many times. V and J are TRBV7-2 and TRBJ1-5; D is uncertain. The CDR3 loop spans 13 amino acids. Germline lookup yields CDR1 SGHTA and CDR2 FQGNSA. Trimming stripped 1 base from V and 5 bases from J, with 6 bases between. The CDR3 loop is CASSLDEDQPQHF. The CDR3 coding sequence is TGTGCCAGCAGCTTAGATGAGGATCAGCCCCAGCATTTT.

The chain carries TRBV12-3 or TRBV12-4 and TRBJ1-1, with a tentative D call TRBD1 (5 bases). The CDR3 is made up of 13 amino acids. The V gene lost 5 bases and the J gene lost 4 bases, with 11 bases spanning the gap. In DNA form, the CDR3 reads TGTGCCAGCAGTCAGACTGGGGCCACTGAAGCTTTCTTT. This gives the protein CASSQTGATEAFF.

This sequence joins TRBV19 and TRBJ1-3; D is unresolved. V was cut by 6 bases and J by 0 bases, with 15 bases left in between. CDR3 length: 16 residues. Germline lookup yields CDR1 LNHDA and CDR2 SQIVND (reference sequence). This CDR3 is CASSRTATVSGNTIYF. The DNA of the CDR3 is TGTGCCAGTAGCCGGACGGCAACCGTCTCTGGAAACACCATATATTTT.

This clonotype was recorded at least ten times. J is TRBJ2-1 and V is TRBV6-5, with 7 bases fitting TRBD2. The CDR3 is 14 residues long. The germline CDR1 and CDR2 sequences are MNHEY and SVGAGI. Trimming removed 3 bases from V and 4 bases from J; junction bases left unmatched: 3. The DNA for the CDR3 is TGTGCCAGCAGTTATGGGCGGGAGTACAATGAGCAGTTCTTC. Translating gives CASSYGREYNEQFF.

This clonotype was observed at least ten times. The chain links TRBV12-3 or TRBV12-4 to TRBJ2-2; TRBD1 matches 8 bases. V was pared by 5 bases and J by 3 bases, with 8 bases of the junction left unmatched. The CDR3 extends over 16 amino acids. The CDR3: CASSLGQGMDTGELFF. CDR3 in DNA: TGTGCCAGCAGTCTCGGACAGGGAATGGACACCGGGGAGCTGTTTTTT.

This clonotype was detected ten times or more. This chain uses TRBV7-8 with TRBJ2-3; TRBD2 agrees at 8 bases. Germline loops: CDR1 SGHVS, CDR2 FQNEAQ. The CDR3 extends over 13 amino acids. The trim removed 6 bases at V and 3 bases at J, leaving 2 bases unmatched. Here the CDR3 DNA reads TGTGCCAGCAGAGCGGGAGTAACAGATACGCAGTATTTT. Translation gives CASRAGVTDTQYF.

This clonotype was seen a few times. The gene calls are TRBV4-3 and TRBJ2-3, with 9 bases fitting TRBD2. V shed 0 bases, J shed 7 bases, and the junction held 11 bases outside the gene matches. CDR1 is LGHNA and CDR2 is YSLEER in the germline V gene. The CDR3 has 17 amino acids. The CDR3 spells CASSQESSGNPHHTQYF. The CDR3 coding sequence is TGCGCCAGCAGCCAAGAGTCTAGCGGGAACCCCCACCATACGCAGTATTTT.

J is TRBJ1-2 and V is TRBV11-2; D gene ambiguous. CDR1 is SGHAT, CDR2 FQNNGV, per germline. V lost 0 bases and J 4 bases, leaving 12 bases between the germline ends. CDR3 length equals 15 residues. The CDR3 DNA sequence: TGTGCCAGCAGCTTAGAGCCTGATTATGCCTATGGCTACACCTTC. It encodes CASSLEPDYAYGYTF.

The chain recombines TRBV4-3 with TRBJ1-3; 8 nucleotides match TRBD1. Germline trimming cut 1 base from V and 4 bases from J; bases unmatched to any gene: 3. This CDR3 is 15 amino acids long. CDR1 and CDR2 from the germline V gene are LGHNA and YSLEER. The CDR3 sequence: CASSQGTGTGNTIYF. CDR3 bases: TGCGCCAGCAGCCAAGGGACAGGGACCGGAAACACCATATATTTT.

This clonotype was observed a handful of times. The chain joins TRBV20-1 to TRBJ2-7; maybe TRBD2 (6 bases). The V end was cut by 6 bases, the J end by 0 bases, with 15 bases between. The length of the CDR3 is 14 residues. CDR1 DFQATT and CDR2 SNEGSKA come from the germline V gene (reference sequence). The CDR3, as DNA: TGCAGTGCGATTGGCGGGACGAGCTCCTACGAGCAGTACTTC. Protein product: CSAIGGTSSYEQYF.

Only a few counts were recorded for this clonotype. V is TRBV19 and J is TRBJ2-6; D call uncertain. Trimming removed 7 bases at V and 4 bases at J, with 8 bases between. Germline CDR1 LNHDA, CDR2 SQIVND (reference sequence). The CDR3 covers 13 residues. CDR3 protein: CASKAAGANVLTF. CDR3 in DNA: TGTGCCAGTAAGGCGGCAGGGGCCAACGTCCTGACTTTC.

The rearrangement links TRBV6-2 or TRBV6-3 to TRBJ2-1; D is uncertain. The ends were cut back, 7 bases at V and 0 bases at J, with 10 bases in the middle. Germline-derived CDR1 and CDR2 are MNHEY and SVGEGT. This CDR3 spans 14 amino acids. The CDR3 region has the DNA TGTGCCAGCACCCGGAAGGGCTCCTACAATGAGCAGTTCTTC. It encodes CASTRKGSYNEQFF.

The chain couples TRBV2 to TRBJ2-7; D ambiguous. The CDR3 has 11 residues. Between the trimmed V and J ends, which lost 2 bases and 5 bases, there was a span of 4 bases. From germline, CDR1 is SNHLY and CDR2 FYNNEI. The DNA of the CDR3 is TGTGCCAGCAGTGAACGACACGAGCAGTACTTC. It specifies CASSERHEQYF.

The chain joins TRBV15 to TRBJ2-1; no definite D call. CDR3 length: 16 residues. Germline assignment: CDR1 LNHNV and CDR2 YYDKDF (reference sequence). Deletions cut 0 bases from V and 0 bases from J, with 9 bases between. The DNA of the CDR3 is TGTGCCACCAGCAGAGATTGGCCTAGCTCCTACAATGAGCAGTTCTTC. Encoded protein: CATSRDWPSSYNEQFF.

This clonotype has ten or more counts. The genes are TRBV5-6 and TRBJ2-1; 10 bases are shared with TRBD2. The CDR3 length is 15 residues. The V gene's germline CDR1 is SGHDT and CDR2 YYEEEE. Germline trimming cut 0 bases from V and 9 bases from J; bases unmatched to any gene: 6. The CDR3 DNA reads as TGTGCCAGCAGCTTGGGTCTAGCGGGAGCCTTTGAGCAGTTCTTC. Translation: CASSLGLAGAFEQFF.

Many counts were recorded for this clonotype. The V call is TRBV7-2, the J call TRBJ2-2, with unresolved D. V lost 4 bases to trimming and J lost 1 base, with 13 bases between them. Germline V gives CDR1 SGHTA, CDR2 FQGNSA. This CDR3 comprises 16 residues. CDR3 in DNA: TGTGCCAGCAGCTCCAACCTTAGGGTGAACACCGGGGAGCTGTTTTTT. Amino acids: CASSSNLRVNTGELFF.

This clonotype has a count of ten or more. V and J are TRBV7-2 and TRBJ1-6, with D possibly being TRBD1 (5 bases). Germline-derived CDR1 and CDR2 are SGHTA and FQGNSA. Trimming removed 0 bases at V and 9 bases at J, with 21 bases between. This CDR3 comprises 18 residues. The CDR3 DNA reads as TGTGCCAGCAGCTTAGCAATCTCCCCAGGGTCCTTAGTTTCACCCCTCCACTTT. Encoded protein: CASSLAISPGSLVSPLHF.

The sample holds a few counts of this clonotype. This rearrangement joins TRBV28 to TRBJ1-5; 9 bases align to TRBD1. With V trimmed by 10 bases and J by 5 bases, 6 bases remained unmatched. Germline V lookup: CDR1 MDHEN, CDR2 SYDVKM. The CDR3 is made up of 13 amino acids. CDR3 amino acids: CATWGDRDQPQHF. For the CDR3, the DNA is TGTGCCACCTGGGGGGACAGGGATCAGCCCCAGCATTTT.

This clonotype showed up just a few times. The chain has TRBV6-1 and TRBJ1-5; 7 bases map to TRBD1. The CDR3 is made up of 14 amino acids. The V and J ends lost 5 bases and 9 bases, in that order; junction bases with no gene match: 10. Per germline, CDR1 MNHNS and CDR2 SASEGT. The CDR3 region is CASSRDSFLRPQHF. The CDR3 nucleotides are TGTGCCAGCAGTCGGGACAGCTTCCTTCGGCCCCAGCATTTT.

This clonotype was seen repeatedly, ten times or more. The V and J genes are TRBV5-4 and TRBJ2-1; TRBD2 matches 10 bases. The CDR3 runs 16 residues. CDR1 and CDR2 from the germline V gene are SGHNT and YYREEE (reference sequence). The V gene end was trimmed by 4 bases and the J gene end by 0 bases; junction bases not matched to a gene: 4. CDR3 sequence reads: CASSVSGRSSYNEQFF. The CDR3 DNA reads TGTGCCAGCAGCGTTAGCGGGAGGAGCTCCTACAATGAGCAGTTCTTC.